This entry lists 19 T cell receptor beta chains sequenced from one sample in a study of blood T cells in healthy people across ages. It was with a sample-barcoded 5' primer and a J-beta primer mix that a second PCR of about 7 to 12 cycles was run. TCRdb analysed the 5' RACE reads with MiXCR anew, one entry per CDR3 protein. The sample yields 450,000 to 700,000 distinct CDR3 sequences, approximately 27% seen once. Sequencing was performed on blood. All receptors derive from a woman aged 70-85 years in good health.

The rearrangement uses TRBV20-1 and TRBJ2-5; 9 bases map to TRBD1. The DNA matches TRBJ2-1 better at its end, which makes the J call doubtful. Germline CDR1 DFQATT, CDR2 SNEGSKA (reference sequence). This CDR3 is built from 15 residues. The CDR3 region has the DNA TGCAGTGCTAGAGAGGGGACAGGGTCTCTCCGTGAGCAGTTCTTC. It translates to CSAREGTGSLREQFF.

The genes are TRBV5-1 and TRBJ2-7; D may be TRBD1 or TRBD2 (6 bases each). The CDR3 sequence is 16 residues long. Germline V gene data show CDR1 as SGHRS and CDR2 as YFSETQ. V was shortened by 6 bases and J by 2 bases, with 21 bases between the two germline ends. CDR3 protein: CASTLGGSQGTYEQYF. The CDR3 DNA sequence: TGCGCCAGCACCCTTGGAGGGTCACAGGGAACCTACGAGCAGTACTTC.

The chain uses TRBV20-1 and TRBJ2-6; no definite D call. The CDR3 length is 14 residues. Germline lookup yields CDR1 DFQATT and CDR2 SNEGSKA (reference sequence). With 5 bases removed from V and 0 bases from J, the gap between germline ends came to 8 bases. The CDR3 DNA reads TGCAGTGCTCTTAAGGGCTCTGGGGCCAACGTCCTGACTTTC. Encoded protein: CSALKGSGANVLTF.

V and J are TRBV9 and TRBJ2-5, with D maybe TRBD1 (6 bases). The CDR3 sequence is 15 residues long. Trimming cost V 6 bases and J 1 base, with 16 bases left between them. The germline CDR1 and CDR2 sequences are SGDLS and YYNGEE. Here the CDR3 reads CASNVNQGPQETQYF. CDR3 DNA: TGTGCCAGCAACGTCAACCAGGGGCCCCAAGAGACCCAGTACTTC. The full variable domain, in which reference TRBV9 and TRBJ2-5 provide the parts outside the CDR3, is DSGVTQTPKHLITATGQRVTLRCSPRSGDLSVYWYQQSLDQGLQFLIQYYNGEERAKGNILERFSAQQFPDLHSELNLSSLELGDSALYFCASNVNQGPQETQYFGPGTRLLVL.

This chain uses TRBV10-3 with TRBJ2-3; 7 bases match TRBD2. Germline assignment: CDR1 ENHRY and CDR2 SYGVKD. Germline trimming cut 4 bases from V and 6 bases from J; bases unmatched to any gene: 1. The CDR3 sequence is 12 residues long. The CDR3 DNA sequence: TGTGCCATCAGTGGGACTAGGGATACGCAGTATTTT. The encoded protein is CAISGTRDTQYF.

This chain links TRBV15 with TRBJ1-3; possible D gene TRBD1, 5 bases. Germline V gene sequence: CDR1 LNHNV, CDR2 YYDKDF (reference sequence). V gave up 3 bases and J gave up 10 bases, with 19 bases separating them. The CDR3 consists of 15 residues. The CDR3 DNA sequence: TGTGCCACCAGCAGGGGGACCGGAAGCCAGTGGACCATATATTTT. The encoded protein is CATSRGTGSQWTIYF.

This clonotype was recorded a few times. CDR3 sequence reads: CASSDFGSGERHNEQFF. Here the CDR3 DNA reads TGTGCCAGCAGTGATTTCGGTAGCGGGGAACGTCATAATGAGCAGTTCTTC. J is TRBJ2-1 and V is TRBV25-1; 8 nucleotides line up with TRBD2. Germline-derived CDR1 and CDR2 are MGHDK and SYGVNS. The V and J ends lost 3 bases and 7 bases, in that order; junction bases with no gene match: 14. The CDR3 contains 17 residues. Looking up the rest from reference TRBV25-1 and TRBJ2-1 gives the full variable domain: EADIYQTPRYLVIGTGKKITLECSQTMGHDKMYWYQQDPGMELHLIHYSYGVNSTEKGDLSSESTVSRIRTEHFPLTLESARPSHTSQYLCASSDFGSGERHNEQFFGPGTRLTVL.

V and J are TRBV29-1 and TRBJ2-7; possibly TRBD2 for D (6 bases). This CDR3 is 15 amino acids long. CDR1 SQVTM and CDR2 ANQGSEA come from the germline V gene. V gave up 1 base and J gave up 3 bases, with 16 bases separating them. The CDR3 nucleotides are TGCAGCGTTGAAGTAATGGGAGGTGGGAGCTACGAGCAGTACTTC. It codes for CSVEVMGGGSYEQYF.

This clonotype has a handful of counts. The CDR3 coding sequence is TGCGCCAGCAGCCGCAGACTAGCGGGGGCCAATGAGCAGTTCTTC. Protein product: CASSRRLAGANEQFF. The chain combines TRBV4-1 with TRBJ2-5, with 12 bases fitting TRBD2. Gene TRBJ2-1 matches the end of the DNA better, so the J call may be wrong. Germline-derived CDR1 and CDR2 are MGHRA and YSYEKL. This CDR3 region has 15 residues.

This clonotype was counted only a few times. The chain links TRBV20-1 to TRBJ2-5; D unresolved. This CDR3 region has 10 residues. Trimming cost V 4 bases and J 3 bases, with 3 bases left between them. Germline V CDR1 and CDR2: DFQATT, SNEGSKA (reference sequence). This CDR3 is CSAKEETQYF. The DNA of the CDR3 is TGCAGTGCTAAGGAAGAGACCCAGTACTTC.

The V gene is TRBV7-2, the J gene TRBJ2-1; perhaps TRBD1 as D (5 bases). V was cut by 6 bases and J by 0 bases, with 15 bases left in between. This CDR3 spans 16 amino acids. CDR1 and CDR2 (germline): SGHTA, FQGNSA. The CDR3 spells CASRHRQPSSYNEQFF. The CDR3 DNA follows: TGTGCCAGCAGGCATAGACAGCCTAGCTCCTACAATGAGCAGTTCTTC.

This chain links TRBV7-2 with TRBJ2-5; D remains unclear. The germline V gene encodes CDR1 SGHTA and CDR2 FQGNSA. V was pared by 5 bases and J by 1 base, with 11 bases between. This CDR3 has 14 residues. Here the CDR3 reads CASSVGYFQETQYF. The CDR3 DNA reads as TGTGCCAGCAGCGTGGGATACTTCCAAGAGACCCAGTACTTC. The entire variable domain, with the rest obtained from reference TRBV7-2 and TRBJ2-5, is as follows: GAGVSQSPSNKVTEKGKDVELRCDPISGHTALYWYRQSLGQGLEFLIYFQGNSAPDKSGLPSDRFSAERTGGSVSTLTIQRTQQEDSAVYLCASSVGYFQETQYFGPGTRLLVL.

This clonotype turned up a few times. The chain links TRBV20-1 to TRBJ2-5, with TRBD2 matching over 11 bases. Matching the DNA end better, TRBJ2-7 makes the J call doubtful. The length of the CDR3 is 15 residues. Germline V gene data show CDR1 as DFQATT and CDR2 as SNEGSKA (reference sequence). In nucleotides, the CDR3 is TGCAGTGCTAGCGTGGGACTAGCGGATATCTACGAGCAGTACTTC. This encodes CSASVGLADIYEQYF.

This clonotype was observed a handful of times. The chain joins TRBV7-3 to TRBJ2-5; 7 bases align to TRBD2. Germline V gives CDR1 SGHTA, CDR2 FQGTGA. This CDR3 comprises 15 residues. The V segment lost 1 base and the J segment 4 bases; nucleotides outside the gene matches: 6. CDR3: CASSLRGGPVETQYF. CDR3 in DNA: TGTGCCAGCAGCTTAAGGGGGGGACCGGTAGAGACCCAGTACTTC.

In DNA form, the CDR3 reads TGCAGCGTTGATGCTAGCGGGGGGAAAAGTAAATGGGAGACCCAGTACTTC. It translates to CSVDASGGKSKWETQYF. The chain employs TRBV29-1 and TRBJ2-5; 11 bases line up with TRBD2. Trimming cost V 3 bases and J 5 bases; bases outside gene matches: 14. The CDR3 runs 17 residues. CDR1 SQVTM and CDR2 ANQGSEA come from the germline V gene.

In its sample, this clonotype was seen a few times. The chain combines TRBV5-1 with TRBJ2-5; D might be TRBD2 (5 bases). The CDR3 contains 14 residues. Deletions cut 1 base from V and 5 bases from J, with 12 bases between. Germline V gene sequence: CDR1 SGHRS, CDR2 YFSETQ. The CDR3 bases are TGCGCCAGCAGCTTGATTAGCGATGGGGAGACCCAGTACTTC. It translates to CASSLISDGETQYF. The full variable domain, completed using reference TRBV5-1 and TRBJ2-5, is KAGVTQTPRYLIKTRGQQVTLSCSPISGHRSVSWYQQTPGQGLQFLFEYFSETQRNKGNFPGRFSGRQFSNSRSEMNVSTLELGDSALYLCASSLISDGETQYFGPGTRLLVL.

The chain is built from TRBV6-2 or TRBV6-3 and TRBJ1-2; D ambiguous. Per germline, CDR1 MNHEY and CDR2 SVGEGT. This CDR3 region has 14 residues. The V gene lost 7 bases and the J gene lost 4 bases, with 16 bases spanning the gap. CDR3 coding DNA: TGTGCCAGCACCTTATCTGCAGCGACCTATGGCTACACCTTC. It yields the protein CASTLSAATYGYTF.

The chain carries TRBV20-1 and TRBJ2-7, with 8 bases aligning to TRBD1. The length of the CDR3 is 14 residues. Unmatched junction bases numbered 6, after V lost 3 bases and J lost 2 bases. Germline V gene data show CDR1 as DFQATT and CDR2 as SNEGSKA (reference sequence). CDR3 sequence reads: CSARDREKPYEQYF. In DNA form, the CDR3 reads TGCAGTGCTAGGGACAGGGAGAAACCCTACGAGCAGTACTTC.

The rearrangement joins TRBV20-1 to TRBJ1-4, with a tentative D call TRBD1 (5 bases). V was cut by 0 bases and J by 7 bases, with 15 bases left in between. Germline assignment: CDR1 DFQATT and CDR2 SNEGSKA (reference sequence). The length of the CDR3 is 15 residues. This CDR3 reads CSARDHWGDGEKLFF. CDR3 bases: TGCAGTGCTAGAGATCATTGGGGGGACGGTGAAAAACTGTTTTTT.